Shown below are 29 T cell receptor beta chains from a single sample sequenced in a study of cytomegalovirus exposure and HLA in healthy donors. PCR used 60 Vbeta primers and 13 Jbeta primers. The assay was immunoSEQ multiplex PCR, and TCRdb's table has in-frame clones only and misses some. The table has around 180,000 clones, 79% seen once. Sequencing was carried out using PBMCs. Source of these receptors: a woman aged 40 to 50 in good health and CMV-seronegative.

The chain employs TRBV4-1 and TRBJ2-1, with 8 bases lining up with TRBD2. This CDR3 is 16 amino acids long. V was pared by 4 bases and J by 2 bases, with 7 bases of the junction left unmatched. Germline-derived CDR1 and CDR2 are MGHRA and YSYEKL. CDR3 DNA: TGCGCCAGCAGCCTACCCACTAGCGGAACCTACAATGAGCAGTTCTTC. Encoded protein: CASSLPTSGTYNEQFF.

The rearrangement links TRBV6-4 to TRBJ2-1; TRBD1 matches 7 bases. Germline V gene data show CDR1 as MRHNA and CDR2 as SNTAGT. The CDR3 has 14 amino acids. J lost 5 bases, V lost 10 bases, and 11 bases had no gene match. CDR3: CATQKDRANNEQFF. The CDR3 region has the DNA TGTGCCACCCAGAAAGACAGGGCCAACAATGAGCAGTTCTTC.

The rearrangement joins TRBV9 to TRBJ2-5, with 8 bases lining up with TRBD2. CDR3 length equals 13 residues. In germline, CDR1 is SGDLS, CDR2 YYNGEE. The ends lost 4 bases at V and 5 bases at J; junction bases unmatched: 4. The CDR3 reads CASSPGLEETQYF. The CDR3 DNA reads as TGTGCCAGCAGCCCGGGACTAGAGGAGACCCAGTACTTC.

The chain couples TRBV7-9 to TRBJ1-2; TRBD1 matches at 8 bases. Losses at the gene ends were 0 bases for V and 0 bases for J; bases not matched to a gene: 3. Germline V gives CDR1 SEHNR, CDR2 FQNEAQ (reference sequence). The CDR3 contains 16 residues. The CDR3 nucleotides are TGTGCCAGCAGCTTAGCTCCGACAGGGGCTAACTATGGCTACACCTTC. Protein sequence: CASSLAPTGANYGYTF.

The V and J genes are TRBV29-1 and TRBJ1-1, with unresolved D. The CDR3 has 13 residues. The V end lost 3 bases, the J end lost 0 bases, and 8 bases lay between the germline ends. The germline V gene encodes CDR1 SQVTM and CDR2 ANQGSEA. This CDR3 is CSVETRLNTEAFF. The CDR3 nucleotides read TGCAGCGTTGAGACAAGGCTGAACACTGAAGCTTTCTTT.

The rearrangement uses TRBV11-3 and TRBJ1-3; possible D gene TRBD1, 6 bases. The CDR3 has 13 amino acids. Germline lookup yields CDR1 SGHNT and CDR2 YENEEA. Trimming pared 2 bases from V and 12 bases from J, leaving 14 bases between. The DNA for the CDR3 is TGTGCCAGCAGCTTAACCTTGGACAGTATCATATATTTT. Translated, it gives CASSLTLDSIIYF.

The chain uses TRBV6-5 and TRBJ1-2, with 11 bases that match TRBD1. The CDR3 is 16 amino acids. Germline V CDR1 and CDR2: MNHEY, SVGAGI. With V trimmed by 2 bases and J by 9 bases, 11 bases remained unmatched. The CDR3, as DNA: TGTGCCAGCAGTTACCACGAGGACAGGGGGCAAGGTCGCTACACCTTC. Residues: CASSYHEDRGQGRYTF.

Only one count was recorded for this clone. The rearrangement joins TRBV11-3 to TRBJ2-3; a possible D gene is TRBD2 (5 bases). In germline, CDR1 is SGHNT, CDR2 YENEEA. The CDR3 runs to 11 residues. Trimming pared 11 bases from V and 14 bases from J, leaving 20 bases between. CDR3 nucleotides: TGTGCCTATTGCGGGCGGGTGCTAGGGTATTTT. Residues: CAYCGRVLGYF.

The rearrangement joins TRBV15 to TRBJ2-1, with D unresolved. Germline CDR1 LNHNV, CDR2 YYDKDF (reference sequence). This CDR3 is 15 amino acids long. With 0 bases removed from V and 9 bases from J, the gap between germline ends came to 15 bases. CDR3 protein: CATSRDSMPASEQFF. The CDR3 nucleotides read TGTGCCACCAGCAGAGATAGCATGCCGGCGAGTGAGCAGTTCTTC.

This clone came up a few times. The chain's CDR3 is CASSLTSGVDYGYTF. The CDR3 nucleotides are TGCGCCAGCAGCTTGACATCAGGGGTCGACTATGGCTACACCTTC. This chain uses TRBV5-1 with TRBJ1-2; D might be TRBD1 (6 bases). Trimming cost V 1 base and J 3 bases, with 13 bases left between them. There are 15 residues in the CDR3. The germline gives CDR1 SGHRS, CDR2 YFSETQ. Supplemented by reference TRBV5-1 and TRBJ1-2, the full variable domain reads KAGVTQTPRYLIKTRGQQVTLSCSPISGHRSVSWYQQTPGQGLQFLFEYFSETQRNKGNFPGRFSGRQFSNSRSEMNVSTLELGDSALYLCASSLTSGVDYGYTFGSGTRLTVV.

The chain uses TRBV7-9 and TRBJ2-2, with 8 bases matching TRBD2. Germline CDR1 reads SEHNR; CDR2 reads FQNEAQ (reference sequence). V trimming: 6 bases; J trimming: 1 base; junction bases outside the gene matches: 16. This CDR3 has 19 amino acids. DNA for the CDR3: TGTGCCAGCAGAAACGGGGGGGCAGGCCCTTTTGAGAACACCGGGGAGCTGTTTTTT. The encoded protein is CASRNGGAGPFENTGELFF.

The chain is built from TRBV19 and TRBJ2-7, with 10 bases identical to TRBD1. The CDR3 consists of 14 residues. Germline V lookup: CDR1 LNHDA, CDR2 SQIVND (reference sequence). Losses at the gene ends were 5 bases for V and 6 bases for J; bases not matched to a gene: 7. The CDR3 loop reads CASSSLTGGCEQYF. The CDR3 bases are TGTGCCAGTAGTTCTCTGACAGGGGGCTGCGAGCAGTACTTC.

This clone showed up just a few times. The rearrangement joins TRBV9 to TRBJ2-5; 7 positions agree with TRBD2. The V and J ends lost 1 base and 4 bases, in that order; junction bases with no gene match: 10. This CDR3 contains 16 residues. The germline gives CDR1 SGDLS, CDR2 YYNGEE. The CDR3 protein is CASSVSGLGGIETQYF. The CDR3 nucleotides are TGTGCCAGCAGCGTATCCGGCCTGGGGGGGATAGAGACCCAGTACTTC.

The chain couples TRBV4-1 to TRBJ2-2; 9 bases line up with TRBD2. Germline V gene data show CDR1 as MGHRA and CDR2 as YSYEKL. The CDR3 totals 15 residues. Losses at the gene ends were 2 bases for V and 4 bases for J; bases not matched to a gene: 2. For the CDR3, the DNA is TGCGCCAGCAGCCAATTTAGCGGGGGCACCGGGGAGCTGTTTTTT. Amino acids: CASSQFSGGTGELFF.

V usage is TRBV4-1 and J usage is TRBJ1-2; D is undetermined. Trimming stripped 1 base from V and 8 bases from J, with 17 bases between. CDR3 size: 15 residues. Per germline, CDR1 MGHRA and CDR2 YSYEKL. The CDR3 region is CASSQGMGSTRGYTF. The CDR3 DNA reads as TGCGCCAGCAGCCAAGGAATGGGCTCCACCCGGGGCTACACCTTC.

The chain joins TRBV5-1 to TRBJ2-7, with 8 positions matching TRBD2. The V segment lost 1 base and the J segment 2 bases; nucleotides outside the gene matches: 8. CDR1 is SGHRS, CDR2 YFSETQ, per germline. CDR3 size: 16 residues. CDR3 residues: CASSLFGGGMAYEQYF. The CDR3 DNA reads TGCGCCAGCAGCTTGTTCGGGGGGGGGATGGCCTACGAGCAGTACTTC.

The chain carries TRBV28 and TRBJ1-5; TRBD1 might be the D (5 bases). The V gene's germline CDR1 is MDHEN and CDR2 SYDVKM. The CDR3 consists of 15 residues. Trimming removed 8 bases from V and 0 bases from J, with 14 bases in between. The CDR3 sequence is CASLPGGASNQPQHF. The CDR3 DNA reads TGTGCCAGCCTACCGGGGGGTGCTAGCAATCAGCCCCAGCATTTT.

V and J are TRBV5-4 and TRBJ2-5, with D uncertain. With the DNA end fitting TRBJ2-7 better, the J assignment may be wrong. The CDR3 is 14 amino acids. Looked up from germline, CDR1 is SGHNT and CDR2 is YYREEE (reference sequence). CDR3 coding DNA: TGTGCCAGCAGCTTGGAACTACGCTCCTACGAGCAGTACTTC. It encodes CASSLELRSYEQYF.

The J gene is TRBJ1-1, the V gene TRBV2; D is undetermined. Trimming shortened V by 5 bases and J by 11 bases, and 12 bases separated the two germline ends. The CDR3 is 11 residues long. Germline V gene lookup returns CDR1 SNHLY and CDR2 FYNNEI. The CDR3 bases are TGTGCCAGCAGTAGAGGCGGTGGCGCTTTCTTT. Protein sequence: CASSRGGGAFF.

V is TRBV5-1 and J is TRBJ2-1; TRBD2 aligns across 10 bases. The V segment lost 3 bases and the J segment 2 bases; nucleotides outside the gene matches: 5. Germline-derived CDR1 and CDR2 are SGHRS and YFSETQ. The CDR3 has 16 residues. The CDR3: CASSSSSGGAYNEQFF. In DNA, the CDR3 is TGCGCCAGCAGCTCCTCGAGCGGGGGGGCCTACAATGAGCAGTTCTTC.

The chain links TRBV5-4 to TRBJ1-3; 8 bases fit TRBD1. Germline V CDR1 and CDR2: SGHNT, YYREEE (reference sequence). The CDR3 covers 16 residues. V gave up 0 bases and J gave up 4 bases; unmatched junction bases: 6. The CDR3 is CASSLAAGQEGNTIYF. CDR3 nucleotide sequence: TGTGCCAGCAGCTTGGCTGCGGGACAGGAAGGAAACACCATATATTTT.

A few counts support this clone. The chain uses TRBV5-1 and TRBJ1-3; D is unclear. This CDR3 has 14 residues. Looked up from germline, CDR1 is SGHRS and CDR2 is YFSETQ. V was cut by 4 bases and J by 1 base, with 9 bases left in between. In DNA, the CDR3 is TGCGCCAGCAGCCCCGGAGGTTCTGGAAACACCATATATTTT. Translating it yields CASSPGGSGNTIYF.

This rearrangement joins TRBV7-9 to TRBJ1-5; possibly TRBD1 for D (5 bases). The CDR3 totals 14 residues. From germline, CDR1 is SEHNR and CDR2 FQNEAQ (reference sequence). V was trimmed by 0 bases and J by 3 bases, leaving 6 bases between them. The CDR3: CASSLAQVNQPQHF. For the CDR3, the DNA is TGTGCCAGCAGCTTAGCACAGGTCAATCAGCCCCAGCATTTT.

The chain recombines TRBV21-1 with TRBJ2-5; TRBD1 is the table's D call and was not checked against the DNA. The DNA end is more similar to TRBJ2-7, so the J call may be wrong. TRBV21-1 is given as a pseudogene. The CDR3 spans 13 residues. The CDR3 region has the DNA TGTGCCATCTCCGGTTTGGGGCCTCGCGAGCAGTACTTC. This encodes CAISGLGPREQYF.

The chain has TRBV5-6 and TRBJ2-1, with 9 bases lining up with TRBD2. This CDR3 region has 16 residues. Germline CDR1 reads SGHDT; CDR2 reads YYEEEE. The ends lost 1 base at V and 3 bases at J; junction bases unmatched: 5. The CDR3 DNA is TGTGCCAGCAGCTTGTCCGGCGGGGGGGGCTACAATGAGCAGTTCTTC. Translated, it gives CASSLSGGGGYNEQFF.

The gene calls are TRBV6-6 and TRBJ2-7; no clear D gene. CDR3 length equals 15 residues. CDR1 is MNHNY, CDR2 SVGAGI, per germline (reference sequence). Trimming stripped 0 bases from V and 4 bases from J, with 13 bases between. The CDR3 sequence: CASSYSSSARYEQYF. DNA of the CDR3: TGTGCCAGCAGTTACTCGAGCAGCGCCCGTTACGAGCAGTACTTC.

The chain has TRBV12-5 and TRBJ2-3; D unresolved. Between the trimmed V and J ends, which lost 2 bases and 4 bases, there was a span of 7 bases. Per germline, CDR1 LGHNT and CDR2 FRNRAP. The CDR3 has 13 amino acids. Here the CDR3 reads CASGLTGSDTQYF. In nucleotides, the CDR3 is TGTGCTAGTGGTTTGACGGGTTCAGATACGCAGTATTTT.

There are a few counts of this clone. The V and J genes are TRBV7-9 and TRBJ1-4; D remains unclear. Trimming shortened V by 3 bases and J by 4 bases, and 6 bases separated the two germline ends. Per the germline V gene, CDR1 is SEHNR and CDR2 is FQNEAQ (reference sequence). The CDR3 covers 13 residues. DNA of the CDR3: TGTGCCAGCAGCTTGACACTTAATGAAAAACTGTTTTTT. Translating it yields CASSLTLNEKLFF.

The chain couples TRBV5-1 to TRBJ2-1; 14 positions agree with TRBD2. Germline V lookup: CDR1 SGHRS, CDR2 YFSETQ. This CDR3 has 18 residues. V was clipped by 2 bases and J by 9 bases; unmatched bases: 13. CDR3 DNA sequence: TGCGCCAGCAGCTTTATCACCCCGGGACTAGCGGGAGTTAGTGAGCAGTTCTTC. Protein: CASSFITPGLAGVSEQFF.